This T cell receptor beta chain derives from a study of cytomegalovirus exposure and HLA in healthy donors. For the study at large: Later analysis reported that the approximately 120 validation repertoires shared the platform of the 600 to 750 first-cohort repertoires.

Measured with immunoSEQ multiplex PCR; TCRdb has only the in-frame clones, and not every one. The sample consists of fewer than 100,000 clones, around 94% of them appearing once. Concerning this clone: Its antigen is unknown.

Study conclusions and caveats: There were under 200 TCR beta chains listed as cytomegalovirus-associated. According to a later analysis, TCR clusters from the first cohort tended to co-occur in the 120 or so validation repertoires.

The study drew the donors from its approximately 110-subject validation cohort, separate from the approximately 700-subject first cohort. The CDR3 is 15 residues long. V lost 0 bases and J 6 bases, leaving 14 bases between the germline ends. Looked up from germline, CDR1 is SGHNT and CDR2 is YYREEE (reference sequence). This chain links TRBV5-4 with TRBJ2-3; a weak D match, TRBD1 (6 bases). Sequencing used PBMCs. The receptor comes from a woman under 30 in good health and CMV-seropositive. The CDR3 reads CASSLVQGSPDTQYF. In nucleotides, the CDR3 is TGTGCCAGCAGCTTGGTTCAGGGGTCCCCGGATACGCAGTATTTT.